Below are 18 T cell receptor beta chains sequenced from a single sample in a study of CXCR3-negative and CXCR3-positive naive CD8 T cells. The authors prepared UMI-labeled TRB cDNA libraries by 5' RACE. TCRdb reworked the 5' RACE reads into one entry per CDR3 protein, no DNA. This sample's clone table lists 45,000 to 65,000 distinct CDR3 sequences. The sequenced sample was memory CD8+ T cells from blood. The source is a human donor in good health. Some clones in this sample may be carry-over from other donors' samples.

This chain connects TRBV5-1 to TRBJ1-5. The germline gives CDR1 SGHRS, CDR2 YFSETQ. This CDR3 region has 15 residues. The CDR3 here is CASSQTGEAYHPQHF.

The rearrangement joins TRBV7-3 to TRBJ2-7; TCRdb outputs TRBD1, but without DNA this stays unchecked. The germline gives CDR1 SGHTA, CDR2 FQGTGA. CDR3 length: 13 residues. The CDR3 loop reads CASSPGQGHEQYF.

This chain joins TRBV29-1 and TRBJ2-5; without DNA, the TCRdb call of TRBD1 cannot be checked. The CDR3 is 16 residues long. CDR1 and CDR2 from the germline V gene are SQVTM and ANQGSEA. The CDR3: CSVEFPSEMFQETQYF.

The chain couples TRBV28 to TRBJ2-2; TCRdb's D call, TRBD2, is unchecked because there is no DNA. The V gene's germline CDR1 is MDHEN and CDR2 SYDVKM. This CDR3 region has 15 residues. The CDR3 loop is CASSLVAGNTGELFF.

The chain is built from TRBV7-9 and TRBJ2-7; TCRdb's assignment of TRBD1 cannot be checked, as there is no DNA. The CDR3 runs 18 residues. The germline V gene has CDR1 SEHNR and CDR2 FQNEAQ (reference sequence). This CDR3 is CASSRARGEGGAAYEQYF.

V usage is TRBV5-1 and J usage is TRBJ2-7. Germline loops: CDR1 SGHRS, CDR2 YFSETQ. This CDR3 is 16 amino acids long. CDR3 sequence: CASSLATGLAGYEQYF.

The rearrangement links TRBV5-5 to TRBJ2-1; TCRdb reports TRBD1, a call that lacks DNA to check it against. Germline lookup yields CDR1 SGHKS and CDR2 YYEKEE (reference sequence). CDR3 length: 17 residues. The CDR3 reads CASSLSRRTGFGDEQFF.

The chain is built from TRBV28 and TRBJ2-5; TCRdb's assignment of TRBD2 cannot be checked, as there is no DNA. This CDR3 is 14 amino acids long. Germline V gene data show CDR1 as MDHEN and CDR2 as SYDVKM. The chain's CDR3 is CASSLMGSEETQYF.

This clonotype is called medium-sized based on its frequency. The chain couples TRBV6-2 or TRBV6-3 to TRBJ2-3; TCRdb's D gene call, TRBD2, goes unchecked for lack of DNA. This CDR3 region has 15 residues. Germline CDR1 is MNHEY and CDR2 is SVGEGT. The CDR3 is CASSSGTSDTDTQYF.

The chain joins TRBV6-5 to TRBJ2-1; the TRBD2 assignment by TCRdb is unverifiable without DNA. The CDR3 contains 13 residues. Germline-derived CDR1 and CDR2 are MNHEY and SVGAGI. CDR3 protein: CASSYQAGYEQFF.

The gene calls are TRBV28 and TRBJ2-5. The V gene's germline CDR1 is MDHEN and CDR2 SYDVKM. This CDR3 is 14 amino acids long. CDR3: CASSFTVGQETQYF.

CDR3 sequence reads: CASSLVGGNLAGEMFF. This chain joins TRBV7-2 and TRBJ2-2; TCRdb proposes TRBD2, but this gene call is untestable without DNA. Germline CDR1 and CDR2: SGHTA and FQGNSA. The CDR3 contains 16 residues.

The chain is built from TRBV7-6 and TRBJ2-7; TCRdb's D gene call, TRBD1, goes unchecked for lack of DNA. Germline V gives CDR1 SGHVS, CDR2 FNYEAQ. The CDR3 covers 14 residues. CDR3 sequence reads: CASSPRTVLHEQYF. Filled out from reference TRBV7-6 and TRBJ2-7, the complete variable domain reads GAGVSQSPRYKVTKRGQDVALRCDPISGHVSLYWYRQALGQGPEFLTYFNYEAQQDKSGLPNDRFSAERPEGSISTLTIQRTEQRDSAMYRCASSPRTVLHEQYFGPGTRLTVT.

This chain uses TRBV7-6 with TRBJ2-5. The CDR3 is 11 residues long. Germline V lookup: CDR1 SGHVS, CDR2 FNYEAQ. CDR3 loop: CASRGLETQYF. The full variable domain, rest sourced from reference TRBV7-6 and TRBJ2-5, is GAGVSQSPRYKVTKRGQDVALRCDPISGHVSLYWYRQALGQGPEFLTYFNYEAQQDKSGLPNDRFSAERPEGSISTLTIQRTEQRDSAMYRCASRGLETQYFGPGTRLLVL.

V usage is TRBV29-1 and J usage is TRBJ2-3; absent DNA, TCRdb's TRBD1 call cannot be checked. This CDR3 comprises 13 residues. Germline CDR1 is SQVTM and CDR2 is ANQGSEA. The CDR3 sequence is CSFTGDSTDTQYF.

V gene TRBV7-2 combines with J gene TRBJ1-1. Germline V gives CDR1 SGHTA, CDR2 FQGNSA. The CDR3 sequence is 12 residues long. The CDR3 here is CASSQFHPEAFF.

The chain recombines TRBV6-1 with TRBJ2-5; lacking DNA, the TRBD1 call made by TCRdb goes unchecked. The CDR3 extends over 15 amino acids. The V gene's germline CDR1 is MNHNS and CDR2 SASEGT. CDR3 loop: CASSETGGWKETQYF.

The V and J genes are TRBV20-1 and TRBJ2-3. The germline gives CDR1 DFQATT, CDR2 SNEGSKA (reference sequence). The CDR3 sequence is 13 residues long. CDR3 amino acids: CSANWGYTDTQYF.